What follows is one T cell receptor (beta chain) and its context. This record belongs to a study of blood T cell repertoires in COVID-19. Across the whole study: Whether acute or convalescent, the COVID-19 samples came from the United States, Italy and Spain. Sample material is recorded as cDNA or gDNA derived from T cells, B-cell-depleted T cells, or PBMCs.

Original processing methods: Cell counts per sample came from amplifying reference gene primers. Only in-frame clones appear in the TCRdb table, and some are missing; sequencing was by immunoSEQ multiplex PCR. V, J and clone size are those of that table, while D and trimming were read from the DNA. The sample records 150,000 to 200,000 clones, approximately 88% being singletons. V dropped 4 bases and J dropped 4 bases, with 20 bases sitting between them. This CDR3 has 16 amino acids. Germline CDR1 and CDR2: SGHNT and YYREEE (reference sequence). Material for sequencing was peripheral blood. The chain combines TRBV5-4 with TRBJ1-2, with a possible D match to TRBD1 (6 bases). The clonotype comes from a woman in her twenties or thirties with acute or convalescent COVID-19. CDR3 loop: CASSRNPTGSGYGYTF. The CDR3, as DNA: TGTGCCAGCAGCCGAAACCCAACAGGGTCGGGCTATGGCTACACCTTC.